This section outlines one T cell receptor beta chain sequence together with its context. Repertoires were generated with immunoSEQ multiplex PCR, while TCRdb's copy carries only in-frame clones and drops some. The sample records around 200,000 clones, 75% to 85% being singletons. The sample comes from a study of blood T cell repertoires in COVID-19. Study in general: Sites in the United States, Italy and Spain provided acute and convalescent COVID-19 samples. In each case, the material was cDNA or gDNA derived from T cells, B-cell-depleted T cells, or PBMCs.

Participants were placed into cohorts based on the clinical history they reported. The CDR3 runs to 12 residues. Germline lookup yields CDR1 GTSNPN and CDR2 SVGIG (reference sequence). The sequencing sample was made of PBMCs or T cells enriched from blood (not recorded which). The receptor was derived from a woman aged 40 to 50 with acute COVID-19. The chain recombines TRBV30 with TRBJ1-2, with 7 bases aligning to TRBD1. In nucleotides, the CDR3 is TGTGCTCGAGACAGCAGGGGGTATGGCTACACCTTC. This sequence encodes CARDSRGYGYTF.